A single sample gave rise to the 18 T cell receptor beta chains below, sequenced in a study of blood T cell repertoires in COVID-19. Assay used: immunoSEQ multiplex PCR; TCRdb lists only in-frame clones, some missing. The sample includes some 510,000 clones, over 75% of them seen just once. Sequencing used PBMCs or T cells enriched from blood (not recorded which). The receptors shown here come from a woman in her forties who had recovered from COVID-19.

The CDR3 bases are TGTGCCAGCAGCTTTTCCCCCACAGGGATGGGGGAGACCCAGTACTTC. It encodes CASSFSPTGMGETQYF. This rearrangement joins TRBV5-4 to TRBJ2-5, with D maybe TRBD1 (6 bases). The CDR3 spans 16 residues. V was trimmed by 2 bases and J by 5 bases, leaving 19 bases between them. Germline CDR1 SGHNT, CDR2 YYREEE (reference sequence).

The rearrangement uses TRBV20-1 and TRBJ1-1, with 9 bases fitting TRBD1. The CDR3 spans 11 residues. V lost 5 bases to trimming and J lost 8 bases; unmatched junction nucleotides: 3. The germline CDR1 and CDR2 sequences are DFQATT and SNEGSKA (reference sequence). The CDR3 DNA follows: TGCAGTGCTGGGGACAGGGCGGAAGCTTTCTTT. Amino acids: CSAGDRAEAFF.

The rearrangement links TRBV30 to TRBJ1-5; perhaps TRBD1 as D (6 bases). The germline V gene has CDR1 GTSNPN and CDR2 SVGIG (reference sequence). V lost 6 bases to trimming and J lost 6 bases, with 15 bases between them. The CDR3 is 13 amino acids. As DNA, the CDR3 is TGTGCCTGCAAACTACAGGGTTGTCAGCCCCAGCATTTT. It specifies CACKLQGCQPQHF.

This sequence joins TRBV6-5 and TRBJ2-7; TRBD1 agrees at 9 bases. V dropped 6 bases and J dropped 2; count of bases not matched to a gene: 5. The CDR3 covers 14 residues. The germline V gene encodes CDR1 MNHEY and CDR2 SVGAGI. In DNA form, the CDR3 reads TGTGCCAGCAGACGGGACAGGGCTACCTACGAGCAGTACTTC. Protein sequence: CASRRDRATYEQYF.

This clone was counted a few times. The junction departs from germline at one end; a sequencing error may be responsible. V is TRBV7-7 and J is TRBJ1-6, with 7 nucleotides matching TRBD1. Germline CDR1 SSHAT, CDR2 FNYEAQ (reference sequence). CDR3 length: 17 amino acids. The DNA of the CDR3 is TGTGCTAGCAGCTTAGGGGTCGGCGGGGCAGGGGGTTCACCCCTCCACTTT. Its translation is CASSLGVGGAGGSPLHF.

The V gene is TRBV7-8, the J gene TRBJ1-4; 8 bases are shared with TRBD1. This CDR3 comprises 14 residues. The J segment lost 7 bases and the V segment lost 5 bases, leaving 6 bases of the junction unmatched. Germline V gene data show CDR1 as SGHVS and CDR2 as FQNEAQ. The CDR3 bases are TGTGCCAGCAGCCTGCAGGGGGCGCCTGAAAAACTGTTTTTT. This codes for CASSLQGAPEKLFF.

The chain is built from TRBV15 and TRBJ2-7; the match to TRBD1 covers 9 bases. Unmatched junction bases numbered 6, after V lost 5 bases and J lost 4 bases. The germline V gene has CDR1 LNHNV and CDR2 YYDKDF (reference sequence). CDR3 length: 14 amino acids. CDR3 in amino acids: CATSEGQGMYEQYF. The CDR3 DNA follows: TGTGCCACCAGCGAGGGACAGGGTATGTACGAGCAGTACTTC.

The chain has TRBV6-5 and TRBJ2-1; 7 nucleotides agree with TRBD1. V dropped 8 bases and J dropped 7; count of bases not matched to a gene: 8. Germline CDR1 is MNHEY and CDR2 is SVGAGI. This CDR3 spans 13 amino acids. As DNA, the CDR3 is TGTGCCAGCTCATTTGAACAGGGGAATGAGCAGTTCTTC. Translating it yields CASSFEQGNEQFF.

V is TRBV3-1 (or the pseudogene TRBV3-2) and J is TRBJ1-6; TRBD1 aligns across 7 bases. The CDR3 consists of 16 residues. Germline CDR1 reads LGHDT; CDR2 reads YNNKEL (reference sequence). V gave up 4 bases and J gave up 3 bases; unmatched junction bases: 6. CDR3: CASSLPGTDYNSPLHF. CDR3 nucleotide sequence: TGTGCCAGCAGCCTTCCTGGGACAGACTATAATTCACCCCTCCACTTT.

The V call is TRBV4-3, the J call TRBJ2-3, with 7 bases that match TRBD2. The V gene end was trimmed by 0 bases and the J gene end by 0 bases; junction bases not matched to a gene: 9. The germline gives CDR1 LGHNA, CDR2 YSLEER. The CDR3 spans 18 residues. CDR3 amino acids: CASSQEGPREGSTDTQYF. CDR3 bases: TGCGCCAGCAGCCAAGAGGGACCCAGGGAGGGGAGCACAGATACGCAGTATTTT.

The rearrangement joins TRBV6-5 to TRBJ2-2; 9 nucleotides line up with TRBD1. Germline CDR1 is MNHEY and CDR2 is SVGAGI. V gave up 5 bases and J gave up 5 bases; unmatched junction bases: 6. The CDR3 length is 15 residues. In DNA form, the CDR3 reads TGTGCCAGCAGTCCCGGGACAGGGCTAACCGGGGAGCTGTTTTTT. Its protein is CASSPGTGLTGELFF.

This clone was picked up a small number of times. The CDR3 DNA sequence: TGTGCCAGCAGCAAGAGGTGCACAGATACGCAGTATTTT. It yields the protein CASSKRCTDTQYF. The V and J genes are TRBV21-1 and TRBJ2-3; TRBD2, the table's D call, lacks a check against the DNA. TRBV21-1 is shown as a pseudogene. The CDR3 contains 13 residues.

The rearrangement joins TRBV25-1 to TRBJ1-2, with a tentative D call TRBD1 (5 bases). CDR1 is MGHDK and CDR2 is SYGVNS in the germline V gene. This CDR3 spans 13 amino acids. Between the trimmed V and J ends, which lost 4 bases and 8 bases, there was a span of 14 bases. The CDR3 here is CASSATGGRGYTF. The DNA of the CDR3 is TGTGCCAGCAGTGCGACGGGGGGGAGAGGCTACACCTTC.

The chain couples TRBV7-2 to TRBJ2-2; 9 nucleotides match TRBD2. The germline V gene encodes CDR1 SGHTA and CDR2 FQGNSA. J was trimmed by 4 bases and V by 8 bases; bases with no gene match: 17. CDR3 length: 18 amino acids. The CDR3 is CASGVRIGGRGSTGELFF. DNA for the CDR3: TGTGCCAGCGGCGTGCGCATCGGCGGGAGGGGGAGCACCGGGGAGCTGTTTTTT. The variable domain in full, completed from reference TRBV7-2 and TRBJ2-2, reads GAGVSQSPSNKVTEKGKDVELRCDPISGHTALYWYRQSLGQGLEFLIYFQGNSAPDKSGLPSDRFSAERTGGSVSTLTIQRTQQEDSAVYLCASGVRIGGRGSTGELFFGEGSRLTVL.

The rearrangement joins TRBV7-2 to TRBJ1-5; no clear D gene. The CDR3 sequence is 13 residues long. Trimming took off 6 bases at V and 5 bases at J, with 11 bases between the two ends. Germline V gene lookup returns CDR1 SGHTA and CDR2 FQGNSA. The CDR3 region has the DNA TGTGCCAGCAGTCCCGATAGTGATCAGCCCCAGCATTTT. The encoded protein is CASSPDSDQPQHF.

V gene TRBV4-3 combines with J gene TRBJ1-1; TRBD1 might be the D (5 bases). Germline loops: CDR1 LGHNA, CDR2 YSLEER. This CDR3 spans 15 amino acids. V lost 1 base and J lost 5, with 14 bases in between. CDR3 residues: CASSQAETEITEAFF. DNA of the CDR3: TGCGCCAGCAGCCAAGCCGAGACAGAGATTACTGAAGCTTTCTTT.

The V call is TRBV24-1, the J call TRBJ2-7; D might be TRBD1 (5 bases). Deletions cut 7 bases from V and 4 bases from J, with 13 bases between. The V gene's germline CDR1 is KGHDR and CDR2 SFDVKD. The CDR3 runs to 13 residues. The CDR3 sequence is CATSSREAYEQYF. CDR3 in DNA: TGTGCCACCAGCTCCAGGGAAGCGTACGAGCAGTACTTC.

This chain connects TRBV25-1 to TRBJ2-3; 13 bases match TRBD2. The CDR3 extends over 16 amino acids. V shed 4 bases, J shed 4 bases, and the junction held 5 bases outside the gene matches. Germline-derived CDR1 and CDR2 are MGHDK and SYGVNS. The CDR3 DNA follows: TGTGCCAGCAGTGCGGGACTAGCGGGAAAGGCAGATACGCAGTATTTT. Translating it yields CASSAGLAGKADTQYF. Based on the CDR3 plus reference TRBV25-1 and TRBJ2-3, the full variable domain is EADIYQTPRYLVIGTGKKITLECSQTMGHDKMYWYQQDPGMELHLIHYSYGVNSTEKGDLSSESTVSRIRTEHFPLTLESARPSHTSQYLCASSAGLAGKADTQYFGPGTRLTVL.